Each of the 24 T cell receptor beta chains below was sequenced from the same sample in a study of identical twins (dated by TCRdb to between 2015 and 2016). Libraries came from 5' RACE. The run used an Illumina HiSeq 2000. Using fastp at Q25 and MiXCR, TCRdb reprocessed the public reads and kept productive beta chains. CDR3 protein sequences are deduplicated, and each keeps its most common genes and DNA. The table for this sample lists 200,000 or so distinct CDR3 sequences; roughly 7.5% of them were counted only once. Of the sample, about 1.9% is held by the ten largest clones. The same sample was also studied in work on yellow fever vaccine responses in identical twins.

The sequenced sample consisted of memory (CD45RO+) T cells sorted from blood. This sample's cell subset or site label indicates: CD45RO+ enriched T cells. All receptors come from a woman under 30 in good health.

This clonotype was seen a few times. The rearrangement joins TRBV5-5 to TRBJ1-2; D is possibly TRBD1 (5 bases). The V gene lost 4 bases and the J gene lost 2 bases, with 15 bases spanning the gap. CDR1 is SGHKS and CDR2 is YYEKEE in the germline V gene (reference sequence). The CDR3 has 15 residues. This CDR3 is CASSQSGTYNYGYTF. DNA of the CDR3: TGTGCCAGCAGCCAATCTGGGACGTACAACTATGGCTACACCTTC.

This clonotype was observed a handful of times. This sequence joins TRBV7-9 and TRBJ2-1, with 8 bases lining up with TRBD2. The CDR3 extends over 12 amino acids. Trimming at V came to 5 bases and at J to 15 bases, leaving 9 bases not matched to a gene. Germline CDR1 SEHNR, CDR2 FQNEAQ (reference sequence). CDR3 residues: CASSASGSYPFF. In DNA form, the CDR3 reads TGTGCCAGCAGCGCAAGCGGGAGTTATCCGTTCTTC.

This clonotype was detected many times. The gene calls are TRBV6-5 and TRBJ1-1, with D perhaps matching TRBD1 (5 bases). Per the germline V gene, CDR1 is MNHEY and CDR2 is SVGAGI. V lost 0 bases and J lost 4, with 12 bases in between. The CDR3 extends over 15 amino acids. CDR3 amino acids: CASSYSTAGTTEAFF. In DNA form, the CDR3 reads TGTGCCAGCAGTTACTCGACAGCCGGGACCACTGAAGCTTTCTTT.

V usage is TRBV5-1 and J usage is TRBJ2-3, with TRBD2 matching over 7 bases. CDR1 SGHRS and CDR2 YFSETQ come from the germline V gene. The J segment lost 6 bases and the V segment lost 4 bases, leaving 8 bases of the junction unmatched. The CDR3 runs 14 residues. CDR3 DNA: TGCGCCAGCAGCCGCGGTTCGGGAGGCGATACGCAGTATTTT. It codes for CASSRGSGGDTQYF.

The rearrangement links TRBV6-1 to TRBJ2-3; D possibly corresponds to TRBD2 (5 bases). The CDR3 is 14 amino acids. The germline V and J ends were trimmed by 5 bases and 6 bases, with 15 bases remaining between them. Germline V gene data show CDR1 as MNHNS and CDR2 as SASEGT. The CDR3 sequence: CASSHFSVGDTQYF. CDR3 DNA: TGTGCCAGCAGTCATTTTAGCGTCGGTGATACGCAGTATTTT.

The sample holds a few counts of this clonotype. J is TRBJ1-1 and V is TRBV5-1; no reliable D call. This CDR3 is built from 16 residues. Germline V lookup: CDR1 SGHRS, CDR2 YFSETQ. V was pared by 4 bases and J by 4 bases, with 20 bases between. The CDR3 DNA reads TGCGCCAGCAGCAGCTACGGTTCCCTAGTCGGCACTGAAGCTTTCTTT. Its protein is CASSSYGSLVGTEAFF.

The chain carries TRBV20-1 and TRBJ2-1; TRBD1 matches at 7 bases. In germline, CDR1 is DFQATT, CDR2 SNEGSKA (reference sequence). V trimming: 1 base; J trimming: 4 bases; junction bases outside the gene matches: 7. This CDR3 spans 15 amino acids. The CDR3 DNA reads TGCAGTGCTAGAGTAGAGACAGGGAAATACAATGAGCAGTTCTTC. Translation: CSARVETGKYNEQFF.

The rearrangement links TRBV9 to TRBJ2-3; 9 positions agree with TRBD2. This CDR3 is 15 amino acids long. Germline CDR1 is SGDLS and CDR2 is YYNGEE. The J segment lost 4 bases and the V segment lost 4 bases, leaving 7 bases of the junction unmatched. The CDR3 is CASSLSGRMADTQYF. CDR3 in DNA: TGTGCCAGCAGCTTGAGCGGGAGGATGGCAGATACGCAGTATTTT. The full variable domain, its missing parts supplied by reference TRBV9 and TRBJ2-3, is DSGVTQTPKHLITATGQRVTLRCSPRSGDLSVYWYQQSLDQGLQFLIQYYNGEERAKGNILERFSAQQFPDLHSELNLSSLELGDSALYFCASSLSGRMADTQYFGPGTRLTVL.

The rearrangement links TRBV12-3 or TRBV12-4 to TRBJ2-7; possibly TRBD1 for D (6 bases). Trimming took off 7 bases at V and 0 bases at J, with 13 bases between the two ends. CDR3 length equals 14 residues. The CDR3 region is CASTRGRSSYEQYF. The CDR3 bases are TGTGCCAGCACCAGGGGACGGAGCTCCTACGAGCAGTACTTC.

This clonotype has a count of ten or more. The chain joins TRBV7-2 to TRBJ2-7; 8 bases are a match to TRBD2. Germline CDR1 reads SGHTA; CDR2 reads FQGNSA. V was pared by 2 bases and J by 3 bases, with 12 bases of the junction left unmatched. The CDR3 contains 17 residues. Written as DNA, the CDR3 is TGTGCCAGCAGCTTAAAAAGGACCGGGACTAGGGGCTACGAGCAGTACTTC. Protein: CASSLKRTGTRGYEQYF.

This clonotype was recorded a few times. The rearrangement uses TRBV19 and TRBJ2-5, with unresolved D. The germline gives CDR1 LNHDA, CDR2 SQIVND (reference sequence). This CDR3 is built from 13 residues. V gave up 4 bases and J gave up 4 bases, with 10 bases separating them. For the CDR3, the DNA is TGTGCCAGTAGTACCACCGGATTAGAGACCCAGTACTTC. It codes for CASSTTGLETQYF.

This chain joins TRBV7-2 and TRBJ2-2; TRBD2 aligns across 10 bases. This CDR3 region has 16 residues. Germline V gene lookup returns CDR1 SGHTA and CDR2 FQGNSA. With V trimmed by 3 bases and J by 5 bases, 6 bases remained unmatched. CDR3 in DNA: TGTGCCAGCAGCTTCTCTAGCGGGAGTGTTACCGGGGAGCTGTTTTTT. This gives the protein CASSFSSGSVTGELFF.

The genes are TRBV7-2 and TRBJ2-7, with TRBD2 matching 16 bases. From germline, CDR1 is SGHTA and CDR2 FQGNSA. J gave up 9 bases and V 4 bases, and 9 bases lay outside the gene matches. This CDR3 is 16 amino acids long. CDR3 amino acids: CASSSSGTSGGAVQYF. The DNA for the CDR3 is TGTGCCAGCAGCTCCTCCGGGACTAGCGGGGGGGCAGTGCAGTACTTC.

This clonotype came up many times. This chain joins TRBV3-1 and TRBJ2-7, with D hard to call. Germline-derived CDR1 and CDR2 are LGHDT and YNNKEL (reference sequence). Trimming shortened V by 1 base and J by 2 bases, and 6 bases separated the two germline ends. The CDR3 is 13 amino acids. The CDR3 protein is CASSQVPPYEQYF. The DNA for the CDR3 is TGTGCCAGCAGCCAAGTCCCCCCCTACGAGCAGTACTTC.

V is TRBV20-1 and J is TRBJ2-1; TRBD2 agrees at 10 bases. The J segment lost 0 bases and the V segment lost 5 bases, leaving 16 bases of the junction unmatched. The CDR3 is 19 amino acids. Germline CDR1 and CDR2: DFQATT and SNEGSKA (reference sequence). The CDR3, as DNA: TGCAGTGCTTTACCCGGGACTAGCGAGACGCCCCTCTCCTACAATGAGCAGTTCTTC. It is translated as CSALPGTSETPLSYNEQFF.

The rearrangement joins TRBV19 to TRBJ1-5, with TRBD1 identical over 7 bases. CDR3 length: 14 amino acids. The germline V gene encodes CDR1 LNHDA and CDR2 SQIVND (reference sequence). V gave up 8 bases and J gave up 4 bases; unmatched junction bases: 8. The DNA of the CDR3 is TGTGCCAGTTGGGACAGAAGAGGAAATCAGCCCCAGCATTTT. Protein sequence: CASWDRRGNQPQHF.

This clonotype was recorded at least ten times. The rearrangement joins TRBV5-1 to TRBJ2-1, with 7 bases aligning to TRBD1. CDR1 SGHRS and CDR2 YFSETQ come from the germline V gene. This CDR3 region has 14 residues. The V gene end was trimmed by 7 bases and the J gene end by 8 bases; junction bases not matched to a gene: 12. The CDR3 protein is CASSGTRGGYEQFF. The CDR3 nucleotides are TGCGCCAGCTCCGGGACGAGAGGGGGCTATGAGCAGTTCTTC.

This clonotype was recorded many times. V is TRBV12-3 or TRBV12-4 and J is TRBJ2-5; no clear D gene. V was cut by 7 bases and J by 0 bases, with 6 bases left in between. This CDR3 has 12 residues. The CDR3 sequence: CASTNNQETQYF. CDR3 DNA sequence: TGTGCCAGCACCAATAACCAAGAGACCCAGTACTTC.

This clonotype appeared many times. This rearrangement joins TRBV20-1 to TRBJ2-3, with D possibly matching TRBD2 (5 bases). This CDR3 is built from 14 residues. Trimming removed 5 bases at V and 6 bases at J, with 18 bases between. Germline assignment: CDR1 DFQATT and CDR2 SNEGSKA (reference sequence). CDR3 loop: CSASKGLRGDTQYF. CDR3 coding DNA: TGCAGTGCTTCGAAGGGTCTTCGAGGGGATACGCAGTATTTT.

The gene calls are TRBV6-1 and TRBJ2-7; D is perhaps TRBD2 (5 bases). Germline V gives CDR1 MNHNS, CDR2 SASEGT. The V end lost 4 bases, the J end lost 2 bases, and 15 bases lay between the germline ends. The CDR3 has 15 residues. The CDR3 region is CASSASGVPTYEQYF. The DNA for the CDR3 is TGTGCCAGCAGTGCTTCCGGGGTCCCGACCTACGAGCAGTACTTC.

This clonotype came up a few times. The rearrangement links TRBV10-3 to TRBJ1-2; no firm D call. CDR3 length: 15 residues. Germline V gene sequence: CDR1 ENHRY, CDR2 SYGVKD. The ends were cut back, 2 bases at V and 8 bases at J, with 18 bases in the middle. The CDR3 here is CAISEDRAVVRGYTF. The CDR3 coding sequence is TGTGCCATCAGTGAGGATCGGGCAGTCGTGAGGGGCTACACCTTC.

This clonotype was found many times. The chain couples TRBV10-1 to TRBJ2-2; TRBD1 matches at 8 bases. The V gene end was trimmed by 5 bases and the J gene end by 1 base; junction bases not matched to a gene: 3. The CDR3 consists of 15 residues. Germline CDR1 is WNHNN and CDR2 is SYGVQD (reference sequence). The CDR3 loop reads CASSWTGLNTGELFF. DNA for the CDR3: TGCGCCAGCAGTTGGACAGGGCTGAACACCGGGGAGCTGTTTTTT.

At least ten counts were recorded for this clonotype. The chain combines TRBV12-3 or TRBV12-4 with TRBJ2-1; D might be TRBD2 (7 bases). The CDR3 has 17 residues. V was shortened by 5 bases and J by 0 bases, with 17 bases between the two germline ends. This CDR3 is CASSLGGGGVSYNEQFF. For the CDR3, the DNA is TGTGCCAGCAGTCTGGGGGGAGGGGGAGTCTCCTACAATGAGCAGTTCTTC.

This clonotype was found many times. The V call is TRBV3-1, the J call TRBJ2-2; D gene ambiguous. The CDR3 totals 17 residues. CDR1 and CDR2 from the germline V gene are LGHDT and YNNKEL (reference sequence). V was shortened by 1 base and J by 0 bases, with 12 bases between the two germline ends. CDR3 sequence reads: CASSQGSGGANTGELFF. The CDR3 nucleotides read TGTGCCAGCAGCCAAGGAAGTGGTGGAGCGAACACCGGGGAGCTGTTTTTT.